These T cell receptor beta chains were read from a single sample in a study of blood T cell repertoires in COVID-19. The data were produced by immunoSEQ multiplex PCR, yet TCRdb's version contains in-frame clones alone and is incomplete. The repertoire has some 250,000 clones, 65% to 85% of them found once; the top ten carry roughly 5%. Sequences were obtained from peripheral blood. Receptors originate from a man at least 80 years old with acute or convalescent COVID-19. Each CDR3 is given with its conserved first and last residue. D genes are given only for firm matches. Clone size is stated in some rows and not others, as once, few, many or a class when expanded.

>TRBD1|TRBV18|TRBJ1-1|NA
CASSFSTGASTEAFF
TGTGCCAGCTCCTTCTCGACAGGGGCGAGCACTGAAGCTTTCTTT
>TRBD1|TRBV3-1/TRBV3-2|TRBJ2-5|NA
CASSFTPGQRQETQYF
TGTGCCAGCAGCTTTACGCCGGGACAGAGACAAGAGACCCAGTACTTC
>TRBD1|TRBV10-3|TRBJ1-1|NA
CAISAYRGDTEAFF
TGTGCCATCAGTGCATACAGGGGTGACACTGAAGCTTTCTTT
>TRBD1|TRBV5-4|TRBJ2-5|NA
CASSPGGVRGRETQYF
TGTGCCAGCAGCCCAGGGGGAGTCAGAGGTCGGGAGACCCAGTACTTC
>NA|TRBV9|TRBJ2-1|NA
CASSVGSGKQFF
TGTGCCAGCAGCGTAGGTAGCGGTAAGCAGTTCTTC
>NA|TRBV6-5|TRBJ1-2|NA
CASSYEGAGYTF
TGTGCCAGCAGTTACGAAGGGGCCGGCTACACCTTC
>NA|TRBV27|TRBJ2-7|few
CASSLPSRLGYEQYF
TGTGCCAGCAGTTTACCCTCCCGCCTCGGCTACGAGCAGTACTTC
>NA|TRBV28|TRBJ2-2|NA
CASSFLVVGELFF
TGTGCCAGCAGTTTCTTAGTAGTCGGGGAGCTGTTTTTT
>TRBD2|TRBV7-2|TRBJ2-5|NA
CASSLWDRGGYEETQYF
TGTGCCAGCAGCTTATGGGATCGGGGGGGCTATGAAGAGACCCAGTACTTC
>TRBD1|TRBV5-1|TRBJ1-2|NA
CASSFGQGGYGYTF
TGCGCCAGCAGCTTTGGACAGGGCGGTTATGGCTACACCTTC
>TRBD1|TRBV5-1|TRBJ2-2|NA
CASSLVLLGGTGGTGELFF
TGCGCCAGCAGCCTAGTCCTCCTGGGGGGGACAGGGGGCACCGGGGAGCTGTTTTTT
>NA|TRBV11-1|TRBJ2-1|NA
CASSLSSGPYNEQFF
TGTGCCAGCAGCCTCAGTAGTGGGCCATACAATGAGCAGTTCTTC
>TRBD1|TRBV9|TRBJ2-7|NA
CASSVDGQGYEQYF
TGTGCCAGCAGCGTAGACGGACAGGGTTACGAGCAGTACTTC
>TRBD2|TRBV7-3|TRBJ2-1|NA
CASSLLGGRAVNEQFF
TGTGCCAGCAGCTTATTAGGCGGGAGGGCGGTCAATGAGCAGTTCTTC
>TRBD1|TRBV28|TRBJ2-5|NA
CASSLDRVKETQYF
TGTGCCAGCAGTCTCGACAGGGTGAAAGAGACCCAGTACTTC
>NA|TRBV18|TRBJ2-7|NA
CASSPSAGTYEQYF
TGTGCCAGCTCACCGTCGGCAGGGACTTACGAGCAGTACTTC
>TRBD2|TRBV19|TRBJ2-1|NA
CASSLLSGRASYNEQFF
TGTGCCAGTAGTCTCCTTAGCGGGAGGGCGTCTTACAATGAGCAGTTCTTC
>TRBD2|TRBV6-5|TRBJ2-7|NA
CASRRGTSAYEQYF
TGTGCCAGCAGGAGGGGGACTAGCGCCTACGAGCAGTACTTC
>NA|TRBV4-1|TRBJ1-6|once
CASSQDSGGSYNSPLHF
TGCGCCAGCAGCCAAGATAGCGGGGGCTCCTATAATTCACCCCTCCACTTT
>NA|TRBV10-3|TRBJ2-2|NA
CAISESGGANTGELFF
TGTGCCATCAGTGAGTCAGGTGGGGCAAACACCGGGGAGCTGTTTTTT
>NA|TRBV18|TRBJ2-7|NA
CASSPQQGRDYEQYF
TGTGCCAGCTCACCACAACAGGGTAGGGACTACGAGCAGTACTTC
>TRBD1|TRBV7-3|TRBJ2-2|NA
CASSLAGTGNTGELFF
TGTGCCAGCAGCTTAGCCGGGACAGGGAACACCGGGGAGCTGTTTTTT
>NA|TRBV2|TRBJ2-5|once
CASSESRIAETQYF
TGTGCCAGCAGTGAATCACGGATAGCGGAGACCCAGTACTTC
>NA|TRBV5-1|TRBJ1-4|NA
CASSLATEVNEKLFF
TGCGCCAGCAGCTTGGCGACCGAGGTGAATGAAAAACTGTTTTTT
>NA|TRBV5-1|TRBJ2-7|NA
CASSFQQGFSYEQYF
TGCGCCAGCAGCTTCCAACAGGGCTTCTCCTACGAGCAGTACTTC
>TRBD1|TRBV28|TRBJ1-2|few
CASGSGQGYSGGYTF
TGTGCCAGCGGATCTGGACAGGGGTATTCAGGTGGCTACACCTTC
>NA|TRBV6-5|TRBJ1-2|NA
CASRLVGGGGYTF
TGTGCCAGCAGATTGGTCGGCGGAGGGGGCTACACCTTC
>TRBD2|TRBV5-5|TRBJ2-1|NA
CASSLGLAGYKGDEQFF
TGTGCCAGCAGCTTAGGATTAGCGGGATATAAGGGGGATGAGCAGTTCTTC
>TRBD1|TRBV4-1|TRBJ2-5|NA
CASSEDRGRETQYF
TGCGCCAGCAGCGAGGACAGGGGGCGGGAGACCCAGTACTTC
>NA|TRBV7-9|TRBJ1-6|few
CASSVPLKEINSPLHF
TGTGCCAGCAGCGTACCCTTGAAGGAGATAAATTCACCCCTCCACTTT
>TRBD2|TRBV15|TRBJ2-7|NA
CATSRDTASGPNPYEQYF
TGTGCCACCAGCAGAGATACGGCTAGCGGCCCAAACCCCTACGAGCAGTACTTC
>TRBD2|TRBV19|TRBJ2-1|NA
CASSSRVAGGTGNEQFF
TGTGCCAGTAGTAGCAGAGTAGCGGGGGGTACGGGGAATGAGCAGTTCTTC
>NA|TRBV5-1|TRBJ2-3|NA
CASSKEPGRLTQYF
TGCGCCAGCAGCAAAGAGCCGGGGAGGCTTACGCAGTATTTT